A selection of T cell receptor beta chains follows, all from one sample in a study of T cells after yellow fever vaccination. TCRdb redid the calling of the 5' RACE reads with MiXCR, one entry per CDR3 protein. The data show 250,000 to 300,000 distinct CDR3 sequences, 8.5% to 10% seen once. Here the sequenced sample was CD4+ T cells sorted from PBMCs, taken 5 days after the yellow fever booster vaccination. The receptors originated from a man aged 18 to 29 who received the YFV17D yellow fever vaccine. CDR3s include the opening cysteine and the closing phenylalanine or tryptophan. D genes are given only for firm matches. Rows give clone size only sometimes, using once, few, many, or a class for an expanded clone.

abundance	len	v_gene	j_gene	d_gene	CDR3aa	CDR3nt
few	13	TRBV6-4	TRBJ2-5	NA	CASSRTGQETQYF	TGTGCCAGCAGTCGGACGGGACAAGAGACCCAGTACTTC
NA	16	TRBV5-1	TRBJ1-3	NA	CASSLAGRVSGNTIYF	TGCGCCAGCAGCTTGGCGGGCAGGGTGTCTGGAAACACCATATATTTT
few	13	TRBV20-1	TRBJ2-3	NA	CSARDNGADTQYF	TGCAGTGCTAGAGATAACGGAGCAGATACGCAGTATTTT
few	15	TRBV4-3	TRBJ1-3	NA	CASSQGAGLGNTIYF	TGCGCCAGCAGCCAAGGTGCGGGACTCGGAAACACCATATATTTT
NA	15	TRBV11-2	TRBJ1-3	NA	CASSSWADTGNTIYF	TGTGCCAGCAGCTCGTGGGCGGACACAGGAAACACCATATATTTT
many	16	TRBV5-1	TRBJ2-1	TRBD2	CASSLRGLAGSNEQFF	TGCGCCAGCAGCTTGAGGGGACTAGCGGGGTCCAATGAGCAGTTCTTC
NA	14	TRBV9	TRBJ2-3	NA	CASSGYMVADTQYF	TGTGCCAGCAGCGGATACATGGTGGCAGATACGCAGTATTTT
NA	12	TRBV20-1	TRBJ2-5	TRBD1	CSAPDRAKTQYF	TGCAGTGCTCCTGACAGGGCCAAGACCCAGTACTTC
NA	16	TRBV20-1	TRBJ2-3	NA	CSAHPQFGASTDTQYF	TGCAGTGCTCATCCCCAATTCGGGGCTAGCACAGATACGCAGTATTTT
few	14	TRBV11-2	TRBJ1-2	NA	CASSPNRDHYGYTF	TGTGCCAGCAGCCCAAACCGGGACCACTATGGCTACACCTTC
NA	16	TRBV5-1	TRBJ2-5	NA	CASSQDGPGAQETQYF	TGCGCCAGCAGCCAGGATGGACCCGGGGCGCAAGAGACCCAGTACTTC
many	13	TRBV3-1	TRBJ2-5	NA	CASSLTRGETQYF	TGTGCCAGTAGTCTGACTAGAGGGGAGACCCAGTACTTC
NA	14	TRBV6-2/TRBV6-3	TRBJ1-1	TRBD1	CASDRAAVNTEAFF	TGTGCCAGCGACAGGGCGGCCGTGAACACTGAAGCTTTCTTT
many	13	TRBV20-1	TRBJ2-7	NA	CSARGPGIYEQYF	TGCAGTGCTAGAGGACCAGGGATCTACGAGCAGTACTTC
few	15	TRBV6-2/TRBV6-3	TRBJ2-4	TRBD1	CATRWDSQAKNIQYF	TGTGCCACCCGATGGGACAGCCAAGCCAAAAACATTCAGTACTTC
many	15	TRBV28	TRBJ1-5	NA	CASSPVDSYNQPQHF	TGTGCCAGCAGTCCGGTGGACAGCTACAATCAGCCCCAGCATTTT
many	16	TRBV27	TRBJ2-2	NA	CASRNEPSFYTGELFF	TGTGCCAGCAGAAATGAGCCCAGCTTTTACACCGGGGAGCTGTTTTTT
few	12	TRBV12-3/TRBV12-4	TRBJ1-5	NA	CASNTGNQPQHF	TGTGCCAGCAATACAGGGAATCAGCCCCAGCATTTT
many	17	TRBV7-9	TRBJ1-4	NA	CASSTQVAVATNEKLFF	TGTGCCAGCAGCACCCAGGTGGCCGTTGCAACTAATGAAAAACTGTTTTTT
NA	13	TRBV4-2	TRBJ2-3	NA	CASSRREADTLYF	TGTGCCAGCAGCCGACGCGAGGCAGATACGCTGTATTTT
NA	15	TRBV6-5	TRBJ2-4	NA	CASRPVGLAKNIQYF	TGTGCCAGCAGGCCGGTGGGGTTAGCCAAAAACATTCAGTACTTC
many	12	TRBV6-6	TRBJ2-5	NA	CAGRGAGETQYF	TGTGCCGGACGGGGGGCCGGGGAGACCCAGTACTTC
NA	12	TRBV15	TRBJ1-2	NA	CATSKGDTGYTF	TGTGCCACCAGCAAGGGTGACACTGGCTACACCTTC
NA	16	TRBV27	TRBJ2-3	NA	CARRSSGGGFTDTQYF	TGTGCCCGCCGTTCTTCCGGAGGAGGCTTCACAGATACGCAGTATTTT
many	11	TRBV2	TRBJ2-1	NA	CASAWVDEQFF	TGTGCCAGCGCCTGGGTGGATGAGCAGTTCTTC
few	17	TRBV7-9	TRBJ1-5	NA	CASPGQLRSNSNQPQHF	TGTGCCAGCCCCGGACAGCTTCGGTCTAATAGCAATCAGCCCCAGCATTTT
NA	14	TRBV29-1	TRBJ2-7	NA	CSASWATGPYEQYF	TGCAGCGCCTCTTGGGCTACAGGTCCCTACGAGCAGTACTTC
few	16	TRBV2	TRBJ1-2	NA	CASSERAGGLSYGYTF	TGTGCCAGCAGTGAACGGGCGGGGGGACTAAGCTATGGCTACACCTTC
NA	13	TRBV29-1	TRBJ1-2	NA	CSVEKVRGGGYTF	TGCAGCGTTGAAAAGGTCCGGGGTGGCGGCTACACCTTC
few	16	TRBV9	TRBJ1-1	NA	CASSSSRGGLNTEAFF	TGTGCCAGCAGCTCCAGTCGAGGGGGGCTGAACACTGAAGCTTTCTTT
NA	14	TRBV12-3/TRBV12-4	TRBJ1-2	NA	CASSPRTETYGYTF	TGTGCCAGCAGTCCTAGGACAGAAACCTATGGCTACACCTTC
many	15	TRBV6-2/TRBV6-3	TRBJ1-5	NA	CASSPSPVEKQPQHF	TGTGCCAGCAGTCCTTCTCCGGTCGAGAAACAGCCCCAGCATTTT
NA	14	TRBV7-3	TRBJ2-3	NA	CASSFGAATDTQYF	TGTGCCAGCAGCTTCGGAGCGGCAACAGATACGCAGTATTTT
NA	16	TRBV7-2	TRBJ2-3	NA	CASSPAWDLPKDTQYF	TGTGCCAGCAGCCCCGCTTGGGACCTTCCTAAGGATACGCAGTATTTT
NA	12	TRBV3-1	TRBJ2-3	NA	CASSLTGTTQYF	TGTGCCAGCAGCCTAACAGGGACCACGCAGTATTTT
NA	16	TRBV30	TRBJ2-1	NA	CAWTWAERGTSNEQFF	TGTGCCTGGACCTGGGCGGAGAGAGGCACGTCGAATGAGCAGTTCTTC
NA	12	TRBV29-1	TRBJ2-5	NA	CSVGTTQETQYF	TGCAGCGTGGGTACGACTCAGGAGACCCAGTACTTC
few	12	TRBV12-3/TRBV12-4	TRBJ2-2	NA	CASRLLTGELFF	TGTGCCAGCAGGCTCCTAACCGGGGAGCTGTTTTTT
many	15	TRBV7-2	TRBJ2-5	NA	CASSLYVDYQETQYF	TGTGCCAGCAGCCTCTATGTAGACTACCAAGAGACCCAGTACTTC
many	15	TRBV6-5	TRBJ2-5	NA	CASSYTTGTQETQYF	TGTGCCAGCAGTTACACAACCGGGACCCAAGAGACCCAGTACTTC
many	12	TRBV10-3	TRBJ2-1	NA	CAISDSYNEQFF	TGTGCCATCAGTGACAGCTACAATGAGCAGTTCTTC
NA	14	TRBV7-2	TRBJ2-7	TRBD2	CASSLTGRDYEQYF	TGTGCCAGCAGCTTAACGGGGAGGGACTACGAGCAGTACTTC
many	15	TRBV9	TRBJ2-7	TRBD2	CASSPRDYVPYEQYF	TGTGCCAGCAGCCCCCGGGACTATGTTCCCTACGAGCAGTACTTC
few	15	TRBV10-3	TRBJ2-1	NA	CAISEYGGAYNEQFF	TGTGCCATCAGTGAGTATGGGGGAGCCTACAATGAGCAGTTCTTC
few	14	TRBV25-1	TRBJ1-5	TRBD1	CASAGQYSNQPQHF	TGTGCCAGCGCGGGACAGTATAGCAATCAGCCCCAGCATTTT
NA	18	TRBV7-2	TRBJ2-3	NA	CASSLTHSPGTLADTQYF	TGTGCCAGCAGCCTCACCCATAGCCCCGGGACCTTGGCAGATACGCAGTATTTT
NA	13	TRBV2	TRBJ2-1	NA	CASNGTPRGEQFF	TGTGCCAGCAATGGGACACCGAGGGGAGAGCAGTTCTTC
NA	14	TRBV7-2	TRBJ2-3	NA	CASSPRRLRDTQYF	TGTGCCAGCAGCCCGAGACGGCTCCGTGATACGCAGTATTTT
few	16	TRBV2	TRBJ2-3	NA	CATARRPGLNTDTQYF	TGTGCCACCGCTCGCCGTCCGGGACTGAACACAGATACGCAGTATTTT
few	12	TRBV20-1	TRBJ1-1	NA	CSAIGPNTEAFF	TGCAGTGCTATAGGTCCGAACACTGAAGCTTTCTTT
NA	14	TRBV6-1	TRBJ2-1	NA	CASRPLLRGMEQFF	TGTGCCAGCAGACCTTTACTTAGGGGTATGGAGCAGTTCTTC
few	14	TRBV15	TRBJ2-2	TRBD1	CAISRQGNTGELFF	TGTGCCATAAGCCGACAGGGAAACACCGGGGAGCTGTTTTTT
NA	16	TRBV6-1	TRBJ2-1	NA	CASSPRVKGFYNEQFF	TGTGCCAGCAGTCCCCGGGTCAAGGGGTTTTACAATGAGCAGTTCTTC
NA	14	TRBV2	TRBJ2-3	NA	CASSESGGSDTQYF	TGTGCCAGCAGTGAGTCCGGGGGCTCAGATACGCAGTATTTT